The 14 T cell receptor beta chains in this list originate from one sample, sequenced in a study of T cell responses to AZD1222 COVID-19 vaccine. Some clones are missing from TCRdb's copy, which holds only in-frame ones; the method was immunoSEQ multiplex PCR. The repertoire holds tens of thousands of clones, with 85% to 90% as singletons. Sequencing used peripheral blood, obtained on day 0 of AZD1222 vaccination. The source is an adult in good health.

In this sample, this clone turned up once. This chain uses TRBV27 with TRBJ2-4; D ambiguous. Germline assignment: CDR1 MNHEY and CDR2 SMNVEV (reference sequence). The V and J ends lost 6 bases and 1 base respectively, with 19 bases between them. This CDR3 is built from 17 residues. CDR3 in amino acids: CASRSPVNLGAKNIQYF. CDR3 sequence (DNA): TGTGCCAGCAGGTCCCCCGTCAACCTTGGGGCCAAAAACATTCAGTACTTC.

The chain combines TRBV29-1 with TRBJ1-2; D not certain. The germline V gene encodes CDR1 SQVTM and CDR2 ANQGSEA. The CDR3 spans 12 residues. Trimming took 5 bases from V and 1 from J, leaving 8 bases between them. DNA for the CDR3: TGCAGCGTTAACGCCTATAACTATGGCTACACCTTC. Its translation is CSVNAYNYGYTF. The full variable domain, in which reference TRBV29-1 and TRBJ1-2 provide the parts outside the CDR3, is SAVISQKPSRDICQRGTSLTIQCQVDSQVTMMFWYRQQPGQSLTLIATANQGSEATYESGFVIDKFPISRPNLTFSTLTVSNMSPEDSSIYLCSVNAYNYGYTFGSGTRLTVV.

This clone occurred once. The chain is built from TRBV6-1 and TRBJ2-5, with TRBD1 matching over 12 bases. Germline CDR1 and CDR2: MNHNS and SASEGT. Trimming took 4 bases from V and 5 from J; bases not matched to a gene: 8. The CDR3 consists of 16 residues. CDR3 in amino acids: CASSGVGTGGAETQYF. CDR3 sequence (DNA): TGTGCCAGCAGTGGGGTCGGGACAGGGGGCGCGGAGACCCAGTACTTC.

This clone appeared a single time. V and J are TRBV28 and TRBJ1-1; TRBD1 agrees at 8 bases. The CDR3 has 13 residues. The trim removed 7 bases at V and 4 bases at J, leaving 5 bases unmatched. In germline, CDR1 is MDHEN, CDR2 SYDVKM. Written as DNA, the CDR3 is TGTGCCAGCATCGGACAGGGACCCACTGAAGCTTTCTTT. This codes for CASIGQGPTEAFF.

This clone was counted once. This chain links TRBV18 with TRBJ1-3; no firm D call. The CDR3 covers 15 residues. V shed 2 bases and J shed 0 bases, with 8 bases lying between them. Germline CDR1 KGHSH, CDR2 LQKENI. The CDR3 protein is CASSPRENSGNTIYF. CDR3 nucleotides: TGTGCCAGCTCACCAAGGGAGAACTCTGGAAACACCATATATTTT.

The V gene is TRBV21-1, the J gene TRBJ2-1; no DNA check was done on the table's D call, TRBD2. TRBV21-1 is a listed pseudogene. CDR3 size: 17 residues. CDR3 protein: CASSNPAEREPYNEQFF. The DNA of the CDR3 is TGTGCCAGCAGCAACCCTGCTGAGCGGGAGCCCTACAATGAGCAGTTCTTC.

The CDR3 loop is CASSLGGGRTETQYF. CDR3 sequence (DNA): TGTGCCAGCAGCTTAGGTGGCGGGAGGACGGAGACCCAGTACTTC. This chain uses TRBV7-9 with TRBJ2-5, with 8 bases that match TRBD2. Per the germline V gene, CDR1 is SEHNR and CDR2 is FQNEAQ (reference sequence). This CDR3 has 15 amino acids. With 1 base clipped from V and 5 bases from J, the junction kept 6 bases outside the gene matches.

V usage is TRBV5-4 and J usage is TRBJ2-7; 10 bases fit TRBD1. J lost 0 bases, V lost 4 bases, and 10 bases had no gene match. Germline CDR1 SGHNT, CDR2 YYREEE (reference sequence). This CDR3 has 17 residues. CDR3 DNA: TGTGCCAGCAGCCCCGGTGGGGGACAGGGGACCTCCTACGAGCAGTACTTC. Its protein product is CASSPGGGQGTSYEQYF.

CDR3 sequence: CATTSGQGDVGELFF. For the CDR3, the DNA is TGTGCCACCACTTCGGGACAGGGGGATGTCGGGGAGCTGTTTTTT. The V call is TRBV24-1, the J call TRBJ2-2, with 11 bases lining up with TRBD1. Germline V gene sequence: CDR1 KGHDR, CDR2 SFDVKD. The CDR3 sequence is 15 residues long. After removal of 8 bases from V and 7 bases from J, the junction contained 8 bases not matched to a gene.

The CDR3 is CASSLLRGGSNYGYTF. The DNA for the CDR3 is TGTGCCAGCAGTTTACTAAGGGGGGGCTCCAACTATGGCTACACCTTC. The chain carries TRBV28 and TRBJ1-2, with D perhaps TRBD1 (6 bases). Trimming left V 2 bases short and J 2 bases short, with 15 bases between. The CDR3 length is 16 residues. Germline assignment: CDR1 MDHEN and CDR2 SYDVKM.

The CDR3 DNA follows: TGTGCCAGCAGTGCGGGCGGGAGAGGGTTAGTTGGTACGCAGTATTTT. Amino acid sequence: CASSAGGRGLVGTQYF. The chain recombines TRBV2 with TRBJ2-3; 7 nucleotides align to TRBD2. Germline-derived CDR1 and CDR2 are SNHLY and FYNNEI. There are 16 residues in the CDR3. The V and J ends lost 4 bases and 8 bases, in that order; junction bases with no gene match: 15.

The count of this clone is one. This rearrangement joins TRBV7-3 to TRBJ2-3; 10 bases fit TRBD1. Losses at the gene ends were 5 bases for V and 3 bases for J; bases not matched to a gene: 5. Germline-derived CDR1 and CDR2 are SGHTA and FQGTGA. The CDR3 runs 15 residues. The CDR3 sequence: CASSDGTGATDTQYF. The CDR3, as DNA: TGTGCCAGCAGCGACGGGACAGGGGCAACAGATACGCAGTATTTT.

This chain joins TRBV5-1 and TRBJ2-1; TRBD2 aligns across 8 bases. Germline trimming cut 0 bases from V and 6 bases from J; bases unmatched to any gene: 11. Germline loops: CDR1 SGHRS, CDR2 YFSETQ. There are 17 residues in the CDR3. CDR3 protein: CASSLGGGLAPGNEQFF. In DNA form, the CDR3 reads TGCGCCAGCAGCTTGGGGGGCGGACTAGCTCCTGGCAATGAGCAGTTCTTC.

Worth noting for this clone: Other DNA sequences of this sample code for an identical CDR3. The chain combines TRBV7-9 with TRBJ2-6; D ambiguous. The germline V and J ends were trimmed by 2 bases and 1 base, with 6 bases remaining between them. The CDR3 has 15 residues. The germline V gene has CDR1 SEHNR and CDR2 FQNEAQ (reference sequence). CDR3 nucleotides: TGTGCCAGCAGCTTATCTGAATCTGGGGCCAACGTCCTGACTTTC. It codes for CASSLSESGANVLTF.